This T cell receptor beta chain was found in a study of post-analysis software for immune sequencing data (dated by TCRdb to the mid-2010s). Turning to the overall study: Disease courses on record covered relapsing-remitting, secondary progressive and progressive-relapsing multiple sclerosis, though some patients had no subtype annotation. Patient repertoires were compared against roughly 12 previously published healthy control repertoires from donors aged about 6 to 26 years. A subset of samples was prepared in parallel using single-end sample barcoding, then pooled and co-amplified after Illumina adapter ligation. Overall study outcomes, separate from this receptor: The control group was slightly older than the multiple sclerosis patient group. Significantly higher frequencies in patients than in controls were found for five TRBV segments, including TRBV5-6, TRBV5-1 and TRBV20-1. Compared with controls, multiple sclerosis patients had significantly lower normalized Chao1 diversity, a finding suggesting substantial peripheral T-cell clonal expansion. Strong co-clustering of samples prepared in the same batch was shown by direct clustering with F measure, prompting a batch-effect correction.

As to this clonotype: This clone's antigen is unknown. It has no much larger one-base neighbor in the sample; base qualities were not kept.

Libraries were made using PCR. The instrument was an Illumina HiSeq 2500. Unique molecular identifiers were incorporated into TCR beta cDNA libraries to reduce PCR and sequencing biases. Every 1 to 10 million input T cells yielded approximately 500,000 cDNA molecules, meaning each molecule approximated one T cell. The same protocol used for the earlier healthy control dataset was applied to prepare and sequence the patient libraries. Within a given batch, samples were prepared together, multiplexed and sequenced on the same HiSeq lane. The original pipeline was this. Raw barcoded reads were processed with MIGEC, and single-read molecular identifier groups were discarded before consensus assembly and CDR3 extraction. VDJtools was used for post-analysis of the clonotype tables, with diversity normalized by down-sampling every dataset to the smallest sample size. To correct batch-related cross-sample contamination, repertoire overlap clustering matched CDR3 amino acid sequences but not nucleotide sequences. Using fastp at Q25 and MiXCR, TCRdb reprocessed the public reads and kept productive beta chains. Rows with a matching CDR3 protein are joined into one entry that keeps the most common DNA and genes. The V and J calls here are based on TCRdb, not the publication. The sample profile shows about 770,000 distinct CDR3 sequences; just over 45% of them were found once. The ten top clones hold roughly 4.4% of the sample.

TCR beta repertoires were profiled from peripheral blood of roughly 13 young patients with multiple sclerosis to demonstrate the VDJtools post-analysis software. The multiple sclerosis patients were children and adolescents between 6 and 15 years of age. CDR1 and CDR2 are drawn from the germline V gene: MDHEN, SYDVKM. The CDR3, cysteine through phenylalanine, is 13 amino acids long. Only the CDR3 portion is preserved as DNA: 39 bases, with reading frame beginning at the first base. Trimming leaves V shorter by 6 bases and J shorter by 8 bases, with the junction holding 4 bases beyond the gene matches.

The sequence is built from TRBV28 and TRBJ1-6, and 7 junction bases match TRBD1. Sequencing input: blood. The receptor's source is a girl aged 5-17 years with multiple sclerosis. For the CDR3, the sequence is CASRGQSYSPLHF. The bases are TGTGCCAGCAGGGGACAGTCTTATTCACCCCTCCACTTT.